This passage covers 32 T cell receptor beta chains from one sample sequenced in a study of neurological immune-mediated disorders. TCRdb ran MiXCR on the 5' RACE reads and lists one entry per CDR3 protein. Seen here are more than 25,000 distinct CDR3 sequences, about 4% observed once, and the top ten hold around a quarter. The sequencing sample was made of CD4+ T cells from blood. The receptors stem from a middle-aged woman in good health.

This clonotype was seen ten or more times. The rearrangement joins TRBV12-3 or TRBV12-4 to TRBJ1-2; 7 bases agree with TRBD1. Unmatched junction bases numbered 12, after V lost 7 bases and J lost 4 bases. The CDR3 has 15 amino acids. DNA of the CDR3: TGTGCCAGCATATGGTGGGCGAAGGGGGCCTATGGCTACACCTTC. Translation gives CASIWWAKGAYGYTF.

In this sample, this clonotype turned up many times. The CDR3 sequence: CASLPGREVSGELFF. The CDR3, as DNA: TGCGCCAGTTTGCCGGGCAGGGAAGTCTCCGGGGAGCTGTTTTTT. The gene calls are TRBV5-1 and TRBJ2-2; tentative D call: TRBD1 (5 bases). CDR3 length: 15 amino acids. V lost 8 bases and J 6 bases, leaving 20 bases between the germline ends. Germline V gene data show CDR1 as SGHRS and CDR2 as YFSETQ. Based on the CDR3 plus reference TRBV5-1 and TRBJ2-2, the full variable domain is KAGVTQTPRYLIKTRGQQVTLSCSPISGHRSVSWYQQTPGQGLQFLFEYFSETQRNKGNFPGRFSGRQFSNSRSEMNVSTLELGDSALYLCASLPGREVSGELFFGEGSRLTVL.

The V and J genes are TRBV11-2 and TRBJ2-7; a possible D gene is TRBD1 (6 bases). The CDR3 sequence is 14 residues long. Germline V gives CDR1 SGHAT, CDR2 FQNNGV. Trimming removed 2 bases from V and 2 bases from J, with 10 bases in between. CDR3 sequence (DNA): TGTGCCAGCAGCTTACAGGGGATGGCCTACGAGCAGTACTTC. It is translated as CASSLQGMAYEQYF.

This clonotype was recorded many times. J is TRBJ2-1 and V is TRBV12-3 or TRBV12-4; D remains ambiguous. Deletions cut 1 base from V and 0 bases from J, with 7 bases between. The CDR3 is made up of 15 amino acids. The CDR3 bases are TGTGCCAGCAGTTTAGTAACAGTCTCCTACAATGAGCAGTTCTTC. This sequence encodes CASSLVTVSYNEQFF.

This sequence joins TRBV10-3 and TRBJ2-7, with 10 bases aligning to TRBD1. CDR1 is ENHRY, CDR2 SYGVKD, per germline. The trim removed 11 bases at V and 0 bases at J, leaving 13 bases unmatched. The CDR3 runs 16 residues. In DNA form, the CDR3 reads TGTGCCGTCGGTGTCGCCGGGACAGGGGCCTCCTACGAGCAGTACTTC. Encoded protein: CAVGVAGTGASYEQYF.

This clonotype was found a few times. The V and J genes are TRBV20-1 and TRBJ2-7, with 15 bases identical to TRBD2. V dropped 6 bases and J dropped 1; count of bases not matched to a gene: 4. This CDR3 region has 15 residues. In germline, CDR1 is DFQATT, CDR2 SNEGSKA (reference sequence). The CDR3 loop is CSAPGLAGGSYEQYF. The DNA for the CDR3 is TGCAGTGCCCCTGGACTAGCGGGAGGGTCCTACGAGCAGTACTTC.

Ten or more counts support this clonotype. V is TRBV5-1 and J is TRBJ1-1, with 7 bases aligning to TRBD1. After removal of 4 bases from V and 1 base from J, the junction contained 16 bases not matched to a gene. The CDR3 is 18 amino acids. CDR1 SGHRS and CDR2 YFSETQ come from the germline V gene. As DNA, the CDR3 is TGCGCCAGCAGCCCACCGCGACAGGGCGGAGAGGCGAACACTGAAGCTTTCTTT. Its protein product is CASSPPRQGGEANTEAFF.

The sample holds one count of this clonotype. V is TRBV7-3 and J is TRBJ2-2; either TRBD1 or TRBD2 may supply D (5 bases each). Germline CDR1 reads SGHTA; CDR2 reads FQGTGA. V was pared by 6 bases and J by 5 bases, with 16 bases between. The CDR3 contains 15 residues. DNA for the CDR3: TGTGCCAGCAGTTCCGGGGCTTTGGGAACCGGGGAGCTGTTTTTT. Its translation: CASSSGALGTGELFF.

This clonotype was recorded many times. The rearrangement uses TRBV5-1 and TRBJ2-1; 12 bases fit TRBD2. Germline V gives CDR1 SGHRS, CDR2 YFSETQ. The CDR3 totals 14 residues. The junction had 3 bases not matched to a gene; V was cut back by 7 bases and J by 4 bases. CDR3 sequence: CASRTSGRYNEQFF. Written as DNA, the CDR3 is TGCGCCAGCCGAACTAGCGGGAGGTACAATGAGCAGTTCTTC.

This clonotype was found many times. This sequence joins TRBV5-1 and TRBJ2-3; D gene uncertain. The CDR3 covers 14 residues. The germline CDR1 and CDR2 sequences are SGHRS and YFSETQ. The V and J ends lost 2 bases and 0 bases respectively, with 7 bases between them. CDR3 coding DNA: TGCGCCAGCAGCTTACGCCTGAGCACAGATACGCAGTATTTT. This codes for CASSLRLSTDTQYF. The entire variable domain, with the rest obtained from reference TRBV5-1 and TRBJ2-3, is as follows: KAGVTQTPRYLIKTRGQQVTLSCSPISGHRSVSWYQQTPGQGLQFLFEYFSETQRNKGNFPGRFSGRQFSNSRSEMNVSTLELGDSALYLCASSLRLSTDTQYFGPGTRLTVL.

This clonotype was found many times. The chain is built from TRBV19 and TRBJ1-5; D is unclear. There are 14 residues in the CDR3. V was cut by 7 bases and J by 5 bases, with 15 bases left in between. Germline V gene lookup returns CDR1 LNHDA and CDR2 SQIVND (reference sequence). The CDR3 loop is CASTARILDQPQHF. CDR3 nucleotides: TGTGCCAGTACCGCTCGAATTCTCGATCAGCCCCAGCATTTT.

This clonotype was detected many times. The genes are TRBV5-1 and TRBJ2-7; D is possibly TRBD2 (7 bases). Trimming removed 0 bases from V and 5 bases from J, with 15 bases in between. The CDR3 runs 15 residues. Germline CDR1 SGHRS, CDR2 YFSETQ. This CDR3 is CASSLAGGLLNEQYF. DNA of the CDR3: TGCGCCAGCAGCTTGGCCGGGGGGCTCTTAAACGAGCAGTACTTC.

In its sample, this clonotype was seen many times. The CDR3, as DNA: TGTGCCAGCGTCCAGGGGAGAGGCACAGATACGCAGTATTTT. Translated, it gives CASVQGRGTDTQYF. The chain joins TRBV5-5 to TRBJ2-3; D perhaps matches TRBD1 (6 bases). The CDR3 has 14 residues. Germline V gives CDR1 SGHKS, CDR2 YYEKEE (reference sequence). The ends were cut back, 7 bases at V and 1 base at J, with 13 bases in the middle.

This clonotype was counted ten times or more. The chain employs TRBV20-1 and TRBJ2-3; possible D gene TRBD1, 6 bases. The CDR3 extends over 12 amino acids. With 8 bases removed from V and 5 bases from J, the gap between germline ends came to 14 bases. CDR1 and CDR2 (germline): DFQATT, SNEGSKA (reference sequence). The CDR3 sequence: CSTGQIGDTQYF. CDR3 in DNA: TGCAGTACCGGACAGATTGGAGATACGCAGTATTTT.

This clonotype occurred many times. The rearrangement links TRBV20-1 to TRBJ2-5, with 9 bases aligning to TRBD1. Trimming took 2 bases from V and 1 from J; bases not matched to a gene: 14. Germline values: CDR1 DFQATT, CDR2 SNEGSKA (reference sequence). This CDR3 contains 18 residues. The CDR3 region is CSARKGSRDRVLQETQYF. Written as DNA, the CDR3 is TGCAGTGCTAGAAAGGGGAGTCGGGACAGGGTACTCCAAGAGACCCAGTACTTC.

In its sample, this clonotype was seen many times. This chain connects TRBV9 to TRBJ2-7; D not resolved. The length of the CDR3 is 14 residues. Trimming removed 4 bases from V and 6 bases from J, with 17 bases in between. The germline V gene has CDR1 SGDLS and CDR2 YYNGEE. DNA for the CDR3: TGTGCCAGCAGCTCAGACTCTCGGACGAGCGAGCAGTACTTC. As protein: CASSSDSRTSEQYF.

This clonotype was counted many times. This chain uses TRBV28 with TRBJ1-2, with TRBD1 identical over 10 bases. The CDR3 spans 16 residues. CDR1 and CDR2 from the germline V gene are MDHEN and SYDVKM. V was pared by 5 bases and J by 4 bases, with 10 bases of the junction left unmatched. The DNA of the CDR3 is TGTGCCAGCAGTCCCCTCCTCCGGGACAGGGGCTATGGCTACACCTTC. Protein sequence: CASSPLLRDRGYGYTF.

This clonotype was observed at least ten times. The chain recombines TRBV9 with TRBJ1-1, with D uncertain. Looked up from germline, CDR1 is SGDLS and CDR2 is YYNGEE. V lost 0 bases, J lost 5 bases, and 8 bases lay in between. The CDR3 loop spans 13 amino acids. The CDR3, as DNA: TGTGCCAGCAGCGTAGGTCCGGCGACTGAAGCTTTCTTT. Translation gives CASSVGPATEAFF.

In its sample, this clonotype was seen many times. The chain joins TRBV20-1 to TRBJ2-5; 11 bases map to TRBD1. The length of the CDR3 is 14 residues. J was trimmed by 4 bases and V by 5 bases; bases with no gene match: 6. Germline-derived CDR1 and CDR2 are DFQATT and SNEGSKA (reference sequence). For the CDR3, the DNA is TGCAGTGCTCCGGACAGGGGGCGCCCAGAGACCCAGTACTTC. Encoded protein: CSAPDRGRPETQYF.

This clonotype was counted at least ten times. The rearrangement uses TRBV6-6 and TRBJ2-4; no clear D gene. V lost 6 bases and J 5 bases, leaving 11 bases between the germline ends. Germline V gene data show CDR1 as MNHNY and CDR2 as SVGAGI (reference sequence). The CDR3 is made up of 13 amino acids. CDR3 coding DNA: TGTGCCAGCAGCCGAATTCCAGAAAACATTCAGTACTTC. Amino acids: CASSRIPENIQYF.

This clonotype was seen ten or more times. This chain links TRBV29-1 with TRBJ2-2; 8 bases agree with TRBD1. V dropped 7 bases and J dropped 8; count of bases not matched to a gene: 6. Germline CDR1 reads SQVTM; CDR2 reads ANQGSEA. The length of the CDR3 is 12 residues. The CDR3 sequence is CSGGQAPGELFF. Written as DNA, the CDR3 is TGCAGCGGGGGACAGGCCCCAGGGGAGCTGTTTTTT.

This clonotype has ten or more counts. Here the CDR3 DNA reads TGCGCCAGCAGCTTGGAGGGCGGGCCGGCCTACAATGAGCAGTTCTTC. It codes for CASSLEGGPAYNEQFF. The chain recombines TRBV5-1 with TRBJ2-1; D may be TRBD2 (5 bases). This CDR3 has 16 amino acids. V dropped 0 bases and J dropped 2 bases, with 12 bases sitting between them. Looked up from germline, CDR1 is SGHRS and CDR2 is YFSETQ.

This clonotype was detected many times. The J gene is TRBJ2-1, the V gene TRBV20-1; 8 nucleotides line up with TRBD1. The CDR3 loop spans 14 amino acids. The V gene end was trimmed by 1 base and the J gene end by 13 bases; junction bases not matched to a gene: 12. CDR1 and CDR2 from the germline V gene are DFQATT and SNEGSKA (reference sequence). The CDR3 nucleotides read TGCAGTGCTAGAGCCCCCGGACAGGGAATAGGCCAGTTCTTC. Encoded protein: CSARAPGQGIGQFF.

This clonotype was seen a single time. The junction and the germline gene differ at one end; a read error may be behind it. CDR3 amino acids: CASSLVGLAGTTGVLFF. Written as DNA, the CDR3 is TGCGCCAGCAGCTTGGTAGGGCTAGCGGGTACCACCGGGGTGCTGTTTTTT. This rearrangement joins TRBV5-1 to TRBJ2-2, with 8 bases lining up with TRBD2. The CDR3 is made up of 17 amino acids. The V gene's germline CDR1 is SGHRS and CDR2 YFSETQ.

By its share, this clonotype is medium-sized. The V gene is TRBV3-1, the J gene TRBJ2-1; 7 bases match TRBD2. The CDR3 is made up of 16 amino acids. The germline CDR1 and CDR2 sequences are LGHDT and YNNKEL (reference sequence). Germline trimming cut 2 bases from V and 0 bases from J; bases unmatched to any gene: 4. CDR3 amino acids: CASSQMGGSSYNEQFF. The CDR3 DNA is TGTGCCAGCAGCCAAATGGGGGGGAGCTCCTACAATGAGCAGTTCTTC.

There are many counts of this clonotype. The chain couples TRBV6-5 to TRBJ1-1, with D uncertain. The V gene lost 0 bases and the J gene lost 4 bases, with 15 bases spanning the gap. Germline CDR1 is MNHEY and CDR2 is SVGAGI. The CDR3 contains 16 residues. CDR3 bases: TGTGCCAGCAGTTACTCGGGGATTGGGGAAAGCACTGAAGCTTTCTTT. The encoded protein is CASSYSGIGESTEAFF.

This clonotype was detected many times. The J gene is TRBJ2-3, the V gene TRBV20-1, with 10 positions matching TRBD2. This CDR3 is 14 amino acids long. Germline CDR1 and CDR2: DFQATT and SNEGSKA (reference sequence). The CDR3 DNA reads TGCAGCGGCGCTCTAGCGGGGGACACAGATACGCAGTATTTT. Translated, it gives CSGALAGDTDTQYF.

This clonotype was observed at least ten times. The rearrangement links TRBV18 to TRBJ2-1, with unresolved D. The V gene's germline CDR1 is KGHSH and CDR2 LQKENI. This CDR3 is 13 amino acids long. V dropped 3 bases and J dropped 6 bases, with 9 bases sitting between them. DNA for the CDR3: TGTGCCAGCTCACCTCCCAGCGCCAATGAGCAGTTCTTC. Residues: CASSPPSANEQFF.

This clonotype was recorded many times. The CDR3 protein is CASSEEWGGEAFF. The DNA for the CDR3 is TGCGCCAGCAGCGAAGAGTGGGGCGGTGAAGCTTTCTTT. This chain joins TRBV5-1 and TRBJ1-1, with D perhaps matching TRBD1 (5 bases). Germline loops: CDR1 SGHRS, CDR2 YFSETQ. V lost 4 bases to trimming and J lost 7 bases, with 14 bases between them. The CDR3 is 13 amino acids.

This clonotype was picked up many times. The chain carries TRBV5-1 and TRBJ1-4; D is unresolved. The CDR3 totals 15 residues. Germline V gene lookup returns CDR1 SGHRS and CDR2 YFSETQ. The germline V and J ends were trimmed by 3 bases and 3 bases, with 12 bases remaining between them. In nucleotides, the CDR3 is TGCGCCAGCAGCTCGGACTCTTTTGCTAATGAAAAACTGTTTTTT. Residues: CASSSDSFANEKLFF.

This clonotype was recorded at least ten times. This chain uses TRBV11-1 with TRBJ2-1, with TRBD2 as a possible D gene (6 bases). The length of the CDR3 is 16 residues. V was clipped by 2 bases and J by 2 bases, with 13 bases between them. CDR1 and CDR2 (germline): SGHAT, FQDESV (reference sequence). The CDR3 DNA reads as TGTGCCAGCAGCTTAAGTCCTAGCGTACCCTACAATGAGCAGTTCTTC. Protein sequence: CASSLSPSVPYNEQFF.

In nucleotides, the CDR3 is TGTGCCAGCAGCTCCCCCGCCGCCCAGTACTTC. Its translation is CASSSPAAQYF. The chain recombines TRBV7-2 with TRBJ2-5; no firm D call. Trimming shortened V by 4 bases and J by 9 bases, and 9 bases separated the two germline ends. The CDR3 has 11 residues. Germline loops: CDR1 SGHTA, CDR2 FQGNSA.